A single sample gave rise to the 9 T cell receptor beta chains below, sequenced in a study of shared clonotypes between healthy human individuals (dated by TCRdb to between 2020 and 2021). Libraries were made using the immunoSEQ multiplex PCR assay. TCRdb re-hosts the immuneACCESS table, in-frame sequences only. Its copies lack some clones; in the studies checked, an unresolved V gene accounts for under half of them, and the cause for the rest is not known. The sample has approximately 350,000 clones on record, roughly 96% of them singletons. Approximately 0.32% of the sample goes to the ten largest clones. The sequenced material came from memory CD8+ T cells sorted from blood. The sample's cell subset or site, from its label and the paper: CD45RO+ cells pooled with CCR7-negative TemRA cells. Receptor source: a man aged 25-45 years in good health.

V gene TRBV11-2 combines with J gene TRBJ2-7, with 8 bases aligning to TRBD2. The CDR3 sequence is 15 residues long. The germline CDR1 and CDR2 sequences are SGHAT and FQNNGV. V lost 4 bases, J lost 5 bases, and 10 bases stayed unmatched. Written as DNA, the CDR3 is TGTGCCAGCAGCTACCACCCCGGGAGGGGCGACGAGCAGTACTTC. This sequence encodes CASSYHPGRGDEQYF.

On this clone itself: The sample holds other DNA sequences that translate to the same CDR3. J is TRBJ2-1 and V is TRBV5-1; 7 nucleotides match TRBD1. CDR1 and CDR2 (germline): SGHRS, YFSETQ. This CDR3 spans 14 amino acids. J gave up 4 bases and V 0 bases, and 1 base lay outside the gene matches. CDR3 region: CASSLGDRYNEQFF. CDR3 bases: TGCGCCAGCAGCTTGGGGGACAGATACAATGAGCAGTTCTTC.

This rearrangement joins TRBV4-1 to TRBJ1-3; no clear D. The V gene's germline CDR1 is MGHRA and CDR2 YSYEKL. The CDR3 loop spans 15 amino acids. V lost 0 bases, J lost 4 bases, and 10 bases lay in between. The CDR3 nucleotides read TGCGCCAGCAGCCAAGACCCTAACCCGGGAAACACCATATATTTT. Encoded protein: CASSQDPNPGNTIYF.

The J gene is TRBJ2-1, the V gene TRBV7-2, with 8 positions matching TRBD2. The length of the CDR3 is 14 residues. Losses at the gene ends were 4 bases for V and 1 base for J; bases not matched to a gene: 0. CDR1 SGHTA and CDR2 FQGNSA come from the germline V gene. The CDR3 nucleotides read TGTGCCAGCAGCTCTAGCGGGTCCTACAATGAGCAGTTCTTC. Translating gives CASSSSGSYNEQFF.

This clone was detected only once. V usage is TRBV7-9 and J usage is TRBJ2-1, with D possibly matching TRBD2 (6 bases). Germline lookup yields CDR1 SEHNR and CDR2 FQNEAQ (reference sequence). The CDR3 sequence is 16 residues long. Trimming took 2 bases from V and 0 from J, leaving 11 bases between them. CDR3 in amino acids: CASSLWGRSSYNEQFF. CDR3 bases: TGTGCCAGCAGCTTATGGGGGAGGTCCTCCTACAATGAGCAGTTCTTC.

V and J are TRBV5-1 and TRBJ2-2; the match to TRBD1 covers 10 bases. Germline V CDR1 and CDR2: SGHRS, YFSETQ. This CDR3 contains 18 residues. J gave up 3 bases and V 0 bases, and 8 bases lay outside the gene matches. The CDR3 DNA is TGCGCCAGCAGCTTGGCCGCCCGGACAGGGGGGGACACCGGGGAGCTGTTTTTT. Translation gives CASSLAARTGGDTGELFF.

V usage is TRBV5-6 and J usage is TRBJ2-1; TRBD2 matches at 11 bases. The trim removed 0 bases at V and 10 bases at J, leaving 6 bases unmatched. The CDR3 runs to 15 residues. Per the germline V gene, CDR1 is SGHDT and CDR2 is YYEEEE. As DNA, the CDR3 is TGTGCCAGCAGCTTGGGGCTAGCGGGAGGCGGCGAGCAGTTCTTC. This encodes CASSLGLAGGGEQFF.

The CDR3: CASSESYTGELFF. CDR3 nucleotide sequence: TGTGCCAGCAGTGAATCGTACACCGGGGAGCTGTTTTTT. This chain links TRBV2 with TRBJ2-2; D is unclear. Trimming shortened V by 2 bases and J by 3 bases, and 4 bases separated the two germline ends. Germline V gene data show CDR1 as SNHLY and CDR2 as FYNNEI. The CDR3 covers 13 residues.

The rearrangement links TRBV11-2 to TRBJ2-3, with D perhaps TRBD1 (6 bases). The CDR3 runs 16 residues. The V end was cut by 6 bases, the J end by 1 base, with 17 bases between. CDR1 and CDR2 (germline): SGHAT, FQNNGV. CDR3 in amino acids: CASSFRKRQGTDTQYF. In nucleotides, the CDR3 is TGTGCCAGCAGTTTCAGAAAAAGACAGGGCACAGATACGCAGTATTTT.